This T cell receptor beta chain appears in the sequencing data of a study of long-term antiretroviral therapy in people with HIV. Survey-level immunoSEQ v3.0 assays were run. The data were produced by immunoSEQ multiplex PCR, yet TCRdb's version contains in-frame clones alone and is incomplete. Of about 34,000 clones listed, approximately 93% are singletons. General study results and limits: Repertoire composition at all time points was dominated by clones that had expanded before ART. Against controls, HIV repertoires showed narrower ranges of CDR3 length.

Germline CDR1 is KGHSH and CDR2 is LQKENI. CDR3 length: 14 amino acids. The V and J ends lost 4 bases and 2 bases respectively, with 12 bases between them. This clone was observed once. As yet, its antigen is unknown. Each donor provided at least one pre-ART PBMC sample and at least two post-ART PBMC samples. The clonotype comes from a woman between 50 and 59 years old with HIV. The rearrangement uses TRBV18 and TRBJ2-7; D possibly corresponds to TRBD1 (5 bases). The input for sequencing was unsorted PBMCs, taken around 5 years after starting antiretroviral therapy. This chain's CDR3 is CASSLPQGPYEQYF. In DNA form, the CDR3 reads TGTGCCAGCTCACTACCGCAGGGCCCCTACGAGCAGTACTTC.